This T cell receptor beta chain comes out of a study of T-cell memory formation after mild COVID-19. As for the study in general: TCR clustering was largely donor specific.

The 5'RACE method, run with constant-segment primers, produced TCR alpha and TCR beta cDNA libraries (carrying sample barcodes and UMIs). Via MiXCR, TCRdb re-called the 5' RACE reads, giving one row per CDR3 protein. Found here are tens of thousands of distinct CDR3 sequences, more than 20% of them singletons; the top ten hold roughly 40%. Germline V gene data show CDR1 as SGHTA and CDR2 as FQGNSA. V dropped 5 bases and J dropped 0 bases, with 15 bases sitting between them. The CDR3 runs to 16 residues. Sequenced material: PBMCs or a T cell subset sorted from them (not recorded which). The J gene is TRBJ2-3, the V gene TRBV7-2; possible D gene TRBD2, 6 bases. The sequence came from a young man who had mild COVID-19 (a few samples of this study predate the infection). Cell type and time point are not known. CDR3 region: CASSQGWGRSTDTQYF. The CDR3 coding sequence is TGTGCCAGCAGCCAAGGTTGGGGGAGGAGCACAGATACGCAGTATTTT.